This TCR beta chain originates from a study of T cells in Graves' hyperthyroidism and ophthalmopathy. General study points: Using 13 V-J features, a model discriminated ophthalmopathy from stable hyperthyroidism.

The investigators amplified TCR beta CDR3 regions from RNA transcripts. In the first-round RT-PCR of the TCR CDR3, the HTBI primer set was used. TCRdb re-analysed the multiplex PCR reads in MiXCR, keeping a single row per CDR3 protein. The sample lists over 500,000 distinct CDR3 sequences; under 20% were seen once. It was less than 13 ml of fresh peripheral blood that supplied the PBMCs. This clonotype has at least ten counts. Its target is not known. Per germline, CDR1 SGHTA and CDR2 FQGNSA. Trimming at V came to 11 bases and at J to 3 bases, leaving 5 bases not matched to a gene. The CDR3 has 13 amino acids.

The sample comprised blood. This TCR was recovered from a woman younger than 35 with Graves' ophthalmopathy. This chain links TRBV7-2 with TRBJ2-5; TRBD2 agrees at 11 bases. The CDR3 DNA reads as TGTGCCGGTAGCGGGAGGGTTGAAGAGACCCAGTACTTC. The encoded protein is CAGSGRVEETQYF.